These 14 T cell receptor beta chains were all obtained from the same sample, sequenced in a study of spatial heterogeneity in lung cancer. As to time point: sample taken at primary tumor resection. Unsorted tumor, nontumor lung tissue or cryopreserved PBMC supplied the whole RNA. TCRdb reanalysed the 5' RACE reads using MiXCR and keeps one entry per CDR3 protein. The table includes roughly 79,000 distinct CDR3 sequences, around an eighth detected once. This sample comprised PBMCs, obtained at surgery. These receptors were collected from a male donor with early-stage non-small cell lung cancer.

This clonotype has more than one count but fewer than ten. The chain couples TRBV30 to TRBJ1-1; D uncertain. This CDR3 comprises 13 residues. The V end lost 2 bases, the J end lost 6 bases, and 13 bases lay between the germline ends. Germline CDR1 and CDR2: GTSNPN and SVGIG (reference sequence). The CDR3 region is CAWSRFEVPEAFF. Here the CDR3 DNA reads TGTGCCTGGAGTAGGTTTGAGGTCCCTGAAGCTTTCTTT.

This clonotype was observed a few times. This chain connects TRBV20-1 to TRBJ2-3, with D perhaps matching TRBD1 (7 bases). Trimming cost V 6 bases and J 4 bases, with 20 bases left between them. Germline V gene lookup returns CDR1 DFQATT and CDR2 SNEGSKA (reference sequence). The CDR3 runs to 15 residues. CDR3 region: CSALERRGTADTQYF. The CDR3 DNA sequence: TGCAGTGCCCTCGAACGCCGGGGGACAGCAGATACGCAGTATTTT.

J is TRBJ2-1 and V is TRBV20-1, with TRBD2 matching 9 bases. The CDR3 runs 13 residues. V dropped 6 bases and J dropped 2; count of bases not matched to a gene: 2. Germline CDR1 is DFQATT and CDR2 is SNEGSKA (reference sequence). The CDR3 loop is CSAPSGAYNEQFF. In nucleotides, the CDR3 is TGCAGTGCCCCTAGCGGGGCCTACAATGAGCAGTTCTTC.

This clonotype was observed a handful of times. Here the CDR3 reads CAVKSGSSYNEQFF. In DNA, the CDR3 is TGTGCCGTGAAAAGCGGGAGCTCCTACAATGAGCAGTTCTTC. The chain recombines TRBV5-4 with TRBJ2-1; the match to TRBD2 covers 8 bases. Germline trimming cut 10 bases from V and 0 bases from J; bases unmatched to any gene: 6. This CDR3 has 14 residues. The germline gives CDR1 SGHNT, CDR2 YYREEE (reference sequence).

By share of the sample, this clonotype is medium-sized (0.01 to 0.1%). CDR3 bases: TGCGCCAGCAGCTTGTCGGCCCGAGTGGTCGACGAGCAGTACTTC. Translated, it gives CASSLSARVVDEQYF. V is TRBV5-1 and J is TRBJ2-7; no reliable D call. Looked up from germline, CDR1 is SGHRS and CDR2 is YFSETQ. The CDR3 has 15 amino acids. Deletions cut 1 base from V and 5 bases from J, with 16 bases between.

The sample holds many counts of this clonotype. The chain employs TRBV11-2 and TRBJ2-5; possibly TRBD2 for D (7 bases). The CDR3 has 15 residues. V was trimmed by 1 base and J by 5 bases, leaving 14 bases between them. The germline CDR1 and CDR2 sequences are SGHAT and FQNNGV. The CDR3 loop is CASSLVAGAQETQYF. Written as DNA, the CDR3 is TGTGCCAGCAGCTTAGTGGCGGGGGCGCAGGAGACCCAGTACTTC.

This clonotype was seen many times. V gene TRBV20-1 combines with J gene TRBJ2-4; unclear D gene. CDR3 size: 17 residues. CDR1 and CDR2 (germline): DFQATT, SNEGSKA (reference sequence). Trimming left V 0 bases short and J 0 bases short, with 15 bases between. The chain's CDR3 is CSARDPSDPIAKNIQYF. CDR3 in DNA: TGCAGTGCTAGAGATCCGTCGGACCCTATAGCCAAAAACATTCAGTACTTC.

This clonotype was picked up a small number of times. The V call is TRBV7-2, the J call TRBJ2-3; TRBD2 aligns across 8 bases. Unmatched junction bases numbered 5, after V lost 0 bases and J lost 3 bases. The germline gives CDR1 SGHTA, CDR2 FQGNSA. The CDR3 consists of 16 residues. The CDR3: CASSLARGGLTDTQYF. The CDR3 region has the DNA TGTGCCAGCAGCTTAGCCCGGGGGGGCCTTACAGATACGCAGTATTTT.

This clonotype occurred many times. This CDR3 is CASISDRAYEQYF. As DNA, the CDR3 is TGCGCCAGCATTTCGGACAGGGCCTACGAGCAGTACTTC. The V call is TRBV10-2, the J call TRBJ2-7, with 8 bases lining up with TRBD1. V dropped 7 bases and J dropped 2; count of bases not matched to a gene: 4. The germline V gene has CDR1 WSHSY and CDR2 SAAADI. The CDR3 runs to 13 residues.

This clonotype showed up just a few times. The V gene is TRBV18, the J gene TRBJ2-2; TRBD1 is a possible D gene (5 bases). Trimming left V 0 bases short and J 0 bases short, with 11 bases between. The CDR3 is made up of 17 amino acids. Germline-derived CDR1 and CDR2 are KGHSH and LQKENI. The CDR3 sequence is CASSPPGRLANTGELFF. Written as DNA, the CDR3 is TGTGCCAGCTCACCACCGGGGCGGCTAGCGAACACCGGGGAGCTGTTTTTT.

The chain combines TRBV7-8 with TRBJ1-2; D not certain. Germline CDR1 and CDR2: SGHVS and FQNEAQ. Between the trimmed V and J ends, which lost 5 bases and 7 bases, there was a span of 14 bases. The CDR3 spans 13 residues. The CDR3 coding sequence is TGTGCCAGCAGCCCCGGCATCCCAACTGGCTACACCTTC. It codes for CASSPGIPTGYTF.

The CDR3 sequence: CASYLAGEETQYF. The CDR3 nucleotides read TGTGCCAGTTATTTAGCGGGGGAAGAGACCCAGTACTTC. This chain uses TRBV5-5 with TRBJ2-5, with 9 bases fitting TRBD2. CDR1 is SGHKS and CDR2 is YYEKEE in the germline V gene (reference sequence). Germline trimming cut 8 bases from V and 3 bases from J; bases unmatched to any gene: 5. This CDR3 is 13 amino acids long.

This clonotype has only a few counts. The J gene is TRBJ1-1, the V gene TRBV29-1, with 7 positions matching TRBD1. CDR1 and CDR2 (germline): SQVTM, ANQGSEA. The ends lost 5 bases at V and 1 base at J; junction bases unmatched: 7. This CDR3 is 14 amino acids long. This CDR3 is CSVSQGVWNTEAFF. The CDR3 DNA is TGCAGCGTTTCCCAGGGGGTATGGAACACTGAAGCTTTCTTT.

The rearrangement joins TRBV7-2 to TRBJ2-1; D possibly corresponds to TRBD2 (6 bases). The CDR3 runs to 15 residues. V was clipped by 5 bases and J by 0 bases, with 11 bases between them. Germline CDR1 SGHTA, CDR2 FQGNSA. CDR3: CASSRELSSYNEQFF. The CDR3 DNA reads TGTGCCAGCAGCCGGGAGCTAAGCTCCTACAATGAGCAGTTCTTC.